The present T cell receptor (beta chain) was sequenced within a study of response to subunit inactivated influenza vaccine. General study findings and limits: Few additional T cells are recruited per seasonal influenza vaccination, authors suggested.

The CDR3 is made up of 15 amino acids. Germline V gene lookup returns CDR1 SGHTA and CDR2 FQGNSA. The ends lost 5 bases at V and 4 bases at J; junction bases unmatched: 4. TCRdb re-analysed the RT-PCR reads in MiXCR, keeping a single row per CDR3 protein. Here the sample spans 430,000 or so distinct CDR3 sequences, 11% being singletons. This clonotype appeared many times. Its antigen is as yet unknown. The TCR originated in a man over 45 who received an inactivated influenza vaccine. The sample was PBMCs from blood, taken more than 35 days after vaccination. The chain carries TRBV7-2 and TRBJ2-1; 11 bases are shared with TRBD1. The CDR3 protein is CASSIGDRGYNEQFF. CDR3 in DNA: TGTGCCAGCAGCATAGGGGACAGGGGGTACAATGAGCAGTTCTTC.